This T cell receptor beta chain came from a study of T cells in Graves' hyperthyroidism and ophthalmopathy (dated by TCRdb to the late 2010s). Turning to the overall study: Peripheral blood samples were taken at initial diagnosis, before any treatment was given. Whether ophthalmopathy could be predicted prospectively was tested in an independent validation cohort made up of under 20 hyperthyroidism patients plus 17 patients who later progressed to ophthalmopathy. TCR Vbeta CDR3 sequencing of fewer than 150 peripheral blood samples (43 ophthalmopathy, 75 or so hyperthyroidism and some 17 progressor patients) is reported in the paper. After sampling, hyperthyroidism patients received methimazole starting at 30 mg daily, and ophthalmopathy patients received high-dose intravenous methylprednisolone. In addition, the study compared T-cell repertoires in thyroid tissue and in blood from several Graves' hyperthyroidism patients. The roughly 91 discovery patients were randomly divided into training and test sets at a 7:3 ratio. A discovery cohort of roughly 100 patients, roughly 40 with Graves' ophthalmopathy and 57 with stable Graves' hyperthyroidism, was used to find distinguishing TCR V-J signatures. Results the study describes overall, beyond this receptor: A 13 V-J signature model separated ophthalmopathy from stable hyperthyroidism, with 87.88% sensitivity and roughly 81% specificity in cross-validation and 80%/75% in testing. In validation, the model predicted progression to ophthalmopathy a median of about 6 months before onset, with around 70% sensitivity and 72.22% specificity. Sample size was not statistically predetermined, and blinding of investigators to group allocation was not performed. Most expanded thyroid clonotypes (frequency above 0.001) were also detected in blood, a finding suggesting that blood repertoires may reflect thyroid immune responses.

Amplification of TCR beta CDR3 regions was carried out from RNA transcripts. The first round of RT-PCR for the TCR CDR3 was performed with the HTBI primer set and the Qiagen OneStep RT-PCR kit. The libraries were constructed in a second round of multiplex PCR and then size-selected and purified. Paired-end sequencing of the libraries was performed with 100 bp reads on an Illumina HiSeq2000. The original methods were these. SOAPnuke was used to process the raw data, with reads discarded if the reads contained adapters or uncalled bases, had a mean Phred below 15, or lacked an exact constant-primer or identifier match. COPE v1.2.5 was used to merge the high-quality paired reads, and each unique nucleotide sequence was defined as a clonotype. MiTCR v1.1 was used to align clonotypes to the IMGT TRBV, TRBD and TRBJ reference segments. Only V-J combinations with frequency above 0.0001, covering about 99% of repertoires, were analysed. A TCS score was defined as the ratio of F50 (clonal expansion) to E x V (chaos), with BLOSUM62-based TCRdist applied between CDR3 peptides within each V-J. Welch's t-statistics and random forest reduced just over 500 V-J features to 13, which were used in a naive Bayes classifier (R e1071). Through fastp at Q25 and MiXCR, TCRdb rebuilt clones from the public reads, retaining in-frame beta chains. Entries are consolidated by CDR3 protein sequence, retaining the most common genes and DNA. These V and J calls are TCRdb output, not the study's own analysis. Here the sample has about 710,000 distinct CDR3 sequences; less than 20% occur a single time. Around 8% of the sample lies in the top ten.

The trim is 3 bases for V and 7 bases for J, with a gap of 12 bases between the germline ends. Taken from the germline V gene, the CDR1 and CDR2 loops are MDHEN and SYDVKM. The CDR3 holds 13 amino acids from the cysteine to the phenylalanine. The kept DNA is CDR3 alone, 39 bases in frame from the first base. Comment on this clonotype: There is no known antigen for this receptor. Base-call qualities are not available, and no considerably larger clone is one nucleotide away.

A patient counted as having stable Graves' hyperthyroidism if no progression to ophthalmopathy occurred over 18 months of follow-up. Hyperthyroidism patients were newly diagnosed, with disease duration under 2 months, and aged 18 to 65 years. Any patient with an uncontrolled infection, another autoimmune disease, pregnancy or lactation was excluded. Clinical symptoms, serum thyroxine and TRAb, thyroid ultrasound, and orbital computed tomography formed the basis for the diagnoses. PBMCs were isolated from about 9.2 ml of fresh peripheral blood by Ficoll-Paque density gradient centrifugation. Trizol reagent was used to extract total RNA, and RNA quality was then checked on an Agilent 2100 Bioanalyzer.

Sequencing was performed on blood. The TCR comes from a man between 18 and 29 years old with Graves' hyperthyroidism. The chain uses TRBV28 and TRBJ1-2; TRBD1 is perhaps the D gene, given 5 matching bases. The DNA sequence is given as TGTGCCAGCAGTTTGCCCAGGGAAATTGGCTACACCTTC. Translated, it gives CASSLPREIGYTF.